This T cell receptor (beta chain) came from a study of T-cell memory formation after mild COVID-19 (dated by TCRdb to 2020 to 2022). For the study in its entirety: TCR sequence clusters from the two donors were found to be largely donor specific. Longitudinal TCRalpha and TCRbeta repertoire sequencing tracked T-cell clones expanding and contracting after mild COVID-19 in a couple of donors. The cohort was made up of two young adult volunteers, one female and one male, who were previously healthy. Overall study outcomes, separate from this receptor: Only a couple of mild cases were covered by the study, and larger cohorts that include severe cases with pre-infection samples were considered necessary. The second-wave clones that peaked on day 37 were not confirmed to be SARS-CoV-2 specific. Some responding clones were detected in pre-infection memory, which suggested that pre-existing cross-reactive memory T cells had joined the SARS-CoV-2 response. Balanced CD4/CD8 phenotypes were observed for clones contracting from day 15 to 85, whereas a bias towards CD4+ was observed for a second wave of clones expanding from day 15 to 37. Contracting CD4+ clones were found mainly in CM and EM memory subsets, while CD8+ clones were enriched in EMRA.

For CDR1 and CDR2, the germline V gene lists SGHAT and FQNNGV. V is clipped by 3 bases and J by 6 bases, and the sequence between their germline boundaries is 15 bases long. Taken from cysteine to phenylalanine, the CDR3 has 14 residues. Only CDR3 DNA is held: 42 bases, read in frame from base 1. This clonotype occurred a few times. Its antigen remains unidentified. No base quality information exists; no much larger clone differs at one position. Ficoll-Paque density gradient centrifugation was the method used to isolate PBMCs. The sequencing machine was an Illumina NovaSeq 6000. TCRalpha and TCRbeta cDNA libraries were built by 5'RACE with constant-segment primers, adding sample barcodes and unique molecular identifiers. RNA was extracted from every sample with Trizol reagent. Libraries were amplified in two PCR steps, with a second sample barcode and Illumina TruSeq adapters added in the second step. The libraries were sequenced on an Illumina NovaSeq using 2 x 150 bp paired-end reads. The paper's data handling went like this. Demultiplexing of reads and collapsing into UMI-guided consensus sequences were performed with migec v1.2.7. Using mixcr v2.1.11, UMI consensuses were aligned to TRA and TRB V and J templates and then assembled into clonotypes. A clonotype was counted as expanded or contracted only if both edgeR and NoisET called the change significant, with noise models trained on biological replicates. For edgeR calls, the cutoffs were a false discovery rate-adjusted p below 0.01 and a log2 fold-change threshold of 1. PCA with hierarchical clustering of max-normalized trajectories of the 1000 most abundant clonotypes was used as exploratory dynamics analysis. Separately sequenced CD4+ and CD8+ repertoires were used to assign a CD4 or CD8 phenotype to each responding clone. TCRdb reprocessing: public reads trimmed at Q25 with fastp, clones called with MiXCR, in-frame beta chains kept. Entries are consolidated by CDR3 protein sequence, retaining the most common genes and DNA. TCRdb, rather than the study authors, made the V and J calls. Recorded for this sample are tens of thousands of distinct CDR3 sequences; more than 10% of them occurred a single time. The ten largest clones take up about 27% of the sample.

The sequence derives from an adult woman who had mild COVID-19 (a few samples of this study predate the infection). The sample titles of this study are shuffled in the database, so cell type and time point are left out; the donor was told from shared clones. The sequencing input was PBMCs or a T cell subset sorted from them (not recorded which). The rearranged chain carries TRBV11-2 and TRBJ2-7; the D gene is perhaps TRBD2, on 5 matching bases. The nucleotide sequence reads TGTGCCAGCAGCTTGGAGGTGAGCCTCGGCGAGCAGTACTTC. The resulting protein is CASSLEVSLGEQYF.